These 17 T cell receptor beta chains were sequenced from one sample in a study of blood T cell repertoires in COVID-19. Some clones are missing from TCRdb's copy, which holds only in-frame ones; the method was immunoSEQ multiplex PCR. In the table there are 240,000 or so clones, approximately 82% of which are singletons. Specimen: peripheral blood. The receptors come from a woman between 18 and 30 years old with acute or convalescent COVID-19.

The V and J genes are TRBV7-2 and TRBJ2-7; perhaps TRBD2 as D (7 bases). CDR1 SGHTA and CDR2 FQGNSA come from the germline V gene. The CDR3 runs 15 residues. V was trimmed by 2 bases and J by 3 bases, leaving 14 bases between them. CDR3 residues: CASSLKAGQIYEQYF. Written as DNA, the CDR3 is TGTGCCAGCAGCTTAAAAGCGGGACAAATCTACGAGCAGTACTTC.

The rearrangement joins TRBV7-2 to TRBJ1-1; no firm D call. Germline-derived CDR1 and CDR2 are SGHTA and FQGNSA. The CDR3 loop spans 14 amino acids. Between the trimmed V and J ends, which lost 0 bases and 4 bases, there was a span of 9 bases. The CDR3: CASSLASRGTEAFF. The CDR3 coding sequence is TGTGCCAGCAGCTTAGCCTCCCGGGGCACTGAAGCTTTCTTT.

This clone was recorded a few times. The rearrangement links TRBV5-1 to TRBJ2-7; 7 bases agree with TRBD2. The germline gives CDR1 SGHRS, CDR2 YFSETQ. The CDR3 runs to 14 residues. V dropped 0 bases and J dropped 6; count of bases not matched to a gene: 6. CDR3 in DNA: TGCGCCAGCAGCTTGGGCGGGAGTAATTTCGAGCAGTACTTC. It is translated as CASSLGGSNFEQYF.

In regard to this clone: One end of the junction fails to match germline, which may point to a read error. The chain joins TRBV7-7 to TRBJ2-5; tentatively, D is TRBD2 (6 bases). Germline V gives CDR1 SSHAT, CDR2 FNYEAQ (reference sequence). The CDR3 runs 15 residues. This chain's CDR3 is CASSVGSGELVTQYF. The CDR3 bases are TGTGCTAGCAGCGTGGGTTCGGGAGAGTTGGTGACCCAGTACTTC.

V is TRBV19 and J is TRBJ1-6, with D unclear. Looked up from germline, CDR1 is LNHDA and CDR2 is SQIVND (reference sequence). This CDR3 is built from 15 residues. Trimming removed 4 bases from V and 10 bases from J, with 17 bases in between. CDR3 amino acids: CASSTGVQEASPLHF. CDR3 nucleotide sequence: TGTGCCAGTAGTACCGGGGTGCAGGAGGCGTCACCCCTCCACTTT. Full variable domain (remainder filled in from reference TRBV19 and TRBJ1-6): DGGITQSPKYLFRKEGQNVTLSCEQNLNHDAMYWYRQDPGQGLRLIYYSQIVNDFQKGDIAEGYSVSREKKESFPLTVTSAQKNPTAFYLCASSTGVQEASPLHFGNGTRLTVT.

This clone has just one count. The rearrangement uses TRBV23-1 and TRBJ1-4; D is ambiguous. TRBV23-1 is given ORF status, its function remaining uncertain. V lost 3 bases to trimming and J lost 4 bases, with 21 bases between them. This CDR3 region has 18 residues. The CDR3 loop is CASSHLFRETGLNEKLFF. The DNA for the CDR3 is TGCGCCAGCAGTCATCTCTTTAGGGAGACGGGCCTTAATGAAAAACTGTTTTTT.

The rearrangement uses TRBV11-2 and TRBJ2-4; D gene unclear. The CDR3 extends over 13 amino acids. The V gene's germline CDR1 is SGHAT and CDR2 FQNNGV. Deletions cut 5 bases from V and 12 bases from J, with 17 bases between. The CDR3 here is CASSPGDRFHQYF. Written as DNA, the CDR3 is TGTGCCAGCAGCCCAGGCGACCGATTCCATCAGTACTTC.

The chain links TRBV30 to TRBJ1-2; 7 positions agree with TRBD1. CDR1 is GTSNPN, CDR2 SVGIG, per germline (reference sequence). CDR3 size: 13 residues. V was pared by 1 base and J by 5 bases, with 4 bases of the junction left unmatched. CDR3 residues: CAWSDRGPYGYTF. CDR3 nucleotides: TGTGCCTGGAGTGACAGGGGACCTTATGGCTACACCTTC.

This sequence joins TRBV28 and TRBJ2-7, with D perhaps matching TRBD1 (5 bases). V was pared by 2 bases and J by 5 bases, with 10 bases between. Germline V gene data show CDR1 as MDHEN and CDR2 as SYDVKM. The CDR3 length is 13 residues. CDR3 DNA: TGTGCCAGCAGTTTAGACAGCTATAACGAGCAGTACTTC. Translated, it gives CASSLDSYNEQYF.

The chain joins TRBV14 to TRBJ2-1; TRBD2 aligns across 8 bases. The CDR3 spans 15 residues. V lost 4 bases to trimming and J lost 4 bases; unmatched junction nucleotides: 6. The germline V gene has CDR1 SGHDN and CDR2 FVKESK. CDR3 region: CASSPLSGRYNEQFF. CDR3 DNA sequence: TGTGCCAGCAGCCCACTAAGCGGGAGATACAATGAGCAGTTCTTC.

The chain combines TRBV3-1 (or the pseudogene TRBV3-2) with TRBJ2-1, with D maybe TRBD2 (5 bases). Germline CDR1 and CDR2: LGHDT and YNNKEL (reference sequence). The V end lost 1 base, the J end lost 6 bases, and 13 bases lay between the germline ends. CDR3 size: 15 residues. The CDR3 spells CASSQGLASRNEQFF. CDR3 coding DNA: TGTGCCAGCAGCCAAGGACTGGCTAGCCGCAATGAGCAGTTCTTC.

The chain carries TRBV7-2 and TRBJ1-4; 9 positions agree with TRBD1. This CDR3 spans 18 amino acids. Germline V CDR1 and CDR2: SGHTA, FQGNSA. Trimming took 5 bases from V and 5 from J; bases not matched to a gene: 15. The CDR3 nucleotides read TGTGCCAGCAGCCTTGGACAGGGGAACAGGGTGTGGAATGAAAAACTGTTTTTT. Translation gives CASSLGQGNRVWNEKLFF.

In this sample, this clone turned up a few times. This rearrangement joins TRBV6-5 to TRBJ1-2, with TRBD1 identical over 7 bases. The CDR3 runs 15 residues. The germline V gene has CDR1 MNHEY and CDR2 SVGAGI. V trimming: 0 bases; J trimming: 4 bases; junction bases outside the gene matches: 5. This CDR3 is CASSYSTGTGYGYTF. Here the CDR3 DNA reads TGTGCCAGCAGTTACTCGACAGGGACGGGCTATGGCTACACCTTC.

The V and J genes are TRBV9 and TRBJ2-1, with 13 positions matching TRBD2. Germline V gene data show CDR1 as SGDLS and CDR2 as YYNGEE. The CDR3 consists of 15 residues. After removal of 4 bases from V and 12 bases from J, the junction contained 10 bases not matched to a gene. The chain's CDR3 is CASSSGLAGDGRQFF. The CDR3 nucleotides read TGTGCCAGCAGCTCTGGACTAGCGGGAGATGGGAGGCAGTTCTTC.

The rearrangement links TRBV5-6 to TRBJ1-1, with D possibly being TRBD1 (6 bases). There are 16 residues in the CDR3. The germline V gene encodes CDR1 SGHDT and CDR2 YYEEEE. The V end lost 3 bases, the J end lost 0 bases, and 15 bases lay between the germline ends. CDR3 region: CASSSTSGVLNTEAFF. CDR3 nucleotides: TGTGCCAGCAGCTCGACTTCAGGGGTACTGAACACTGAAGCTTTCTTT.

This CDR3 is CASSPFRSTDTQYF. The CDR3 DNA follows: TGCGCCAGCAGCCCCTTTCGGAGCACAGATACGCAGTATTTT. The chain carries TRBV4-3 and TRBJ2-3; D not resolved. V was cut by 4 bases and J by 0 bases, with 8 bases left in between. CDR1 and CDR2 from the germline V gene are LGHNA and YSLEER. This CDR3 is built from 14 residues.

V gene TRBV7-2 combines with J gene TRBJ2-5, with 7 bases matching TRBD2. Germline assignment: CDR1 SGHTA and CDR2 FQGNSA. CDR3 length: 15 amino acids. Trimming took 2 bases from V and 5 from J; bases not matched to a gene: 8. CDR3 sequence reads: CASSLMGGMRETQYF. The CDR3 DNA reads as TGTGCCAGCAGCTTAATGGGAGGGATGAGGGAGACCCAGTACTTC. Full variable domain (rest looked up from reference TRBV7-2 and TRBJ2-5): GAGVSQSPSNKVTEKGKDVELRCDPISGHTALYWYRQSLGQGLEFLIYFQGNSAPDKSGLPSDRFSAERTGGSVSTLTIQRTQQEDSAVYLCASSLMGGMRETQYFGPGTRLLVL.